A single sample gave rise to the 10 T cell receptor beta chains below, sequenced in a study of CD8 T cells in Susac syndrome. cDNA came from about 0.46 to 1 ug RNA primed by random hexamers. TCRdb re-called the immunoSEQ multiplex PCR reads through MiXCR, storing one row per CDR3 protein. This repertoire shows tens of thousands of distinct CDR3 sequences, about 96% found once; its top ten account for about 0.65%. Sequenced input: CD8+ T cells from PBMCs. The source is a human donor with Susac syndrome.

The chain links TRBV4-2 to TRBJ1-1, with a possible D match to TRBD1 (6 bases). Germline assignment: CDR1 LGHNA and CDR2 YNFKEQ. CDR3 size: 15 residues. V was clipped by 0 bases and J by 4 bases, with 12 bases between them. In DNA, the CDR3 is TGTGCCAGCAGCCAAGAAGGGGGAGGAAGCACTGAAGCTTTCTTT. Residues: CASSQEGGGSTEAFF.

A few counts support this clonotype. The V and J genes are TRBV6-6 and TRBJ1-5; D ambiguous. CDR3 length equals 12 residues. The V end was cut by 6 bases, the J end by 4 bases, with 7 bases between. Germline CDR1 and CDR2: MNHNY and SVGAGI (reference sequence). The CDR3 nucleotides are TGTGCCAGCAGGACGGGAAATCAGCCCCAGCATTTT. Translating gives CASRTGNQPQHF.

V gene TRBV5-6 combines with J gene TRBJ2-7; D unresolved. V dropped 0 bases and J dropped 7 bases, with 5 bases sitting between them. Germline lookup yields CDR1 SGHDT and CDR2 YYEEEE. This CDR3 is built from 11 residues. The CDR3 DNA reads as TGTGCCAGCAGCTTGGGACGGGAGCAGTACTTC. Translating it yields CASSLGREQYF. Looking up the rest from reference TRBV5-6 and TRBJ2-7 gives the full variable domain: DAGVTQSPTHLIKTRGQQVTLRCSPKSGHDTVSWYQQALGQGPQFIFQYYEEEERQRGNFPDRFSGHQFPNYSSELNVNALLLGDSALYLCASSLGREQYFGPGTRLTVT.

The chain links TRBV11-2 to TRBJ1-2, with D possibly TRBD1 on 5 matching bases. CDR3 length equals 17 residues. CDR1 and CDR2 (germline): SGHAT, FQNNGV. Trimming removed 5 bases at V and 3 bases at J, with 22 bases between. CDR3 in amino acids: CASSVTRDPQPDYGYTF. CDR3 DNA: TGTGCCAGCAGCGTTACCCGGGACCCGCAACCAGACTATGGCTACACCTTC.

V is TRBV20-1 and J is TRBJ2-5; 9 bases map to TRBD2. The CDR3 sequence is 16 residues long. Germline CDR1 DFQATT, CDR2 SNEGSKA (reference sequence). Germline trimming cut 1 base from V and 3 bases from J; bases unmatched to any gene: 9. CDR3 in amino acids: CSARGAWLAGKETQYF. Here the CDR3 DNA reads TGCAGTGCTAGAGGAGCCTGGCTAGCGGGAAAAGAGACCCAGTACTTC.

The rearrangement joins TRBV20-1 to TRBJ1-2; 7 bases line up with TRBD1. V gave up 7 bases and J gave up 7 bases; unmatched junction bases: 12. Germline V CDR1 and CDR2: DFQATT, SNEGSKA (reference sequence). CDR3 length equals 13 residues. The CDR3 reads CSGYKDRAGGYTF. The CDR3 bases are TGCAGTGGGTACAAAGACAGGGCAGGTGGCTACACCTTC.

This clonotype has just one count. The chain carries TRBV10-3 and TRBJ1-2, with TRBD1 as a possible D gene (5 bases). The V gene's germline CDR1 is ENHRY and CDR2 SYGVKD. The CDR3 consists of 16 residues. Trimming shortened V by 2 bases and J by 3 bases, and 16 bases separated the two germline ends. The CDR3 DNA reads as TGTGCCATCAGTGAGCGTGGGACCCGGGGGGACTATGGCTACACCTTC. Translation gives CAISERGTRGDYGYTF.

This clonotype has a single count. The chain carries TRBV12-3 or TRBV12-4 and TRBJ2-1, with a weak D call TRBD2 (5 bases). The CDR3 totals 15 residues. Between the trimmed V and J ends, which lost 5 bases and 6 bases, there was a span of 17 bases. CDR3 bases: TGTGCCAGCAGTCCACGAGCGGAGATGACCAATGAGCAGTTCTTC. Its translation is CASSPRAEMTNEQFF.

This sequence joins TRBV9 and TRBJ1-2, with a tentative D call TRBD1 (5 bases). CDR1 and CDR2 (germline): SGDLS, YYNGEE. The CDR3 runs to 15 residues. V was pared by 3 bases and J by 10 bases, with 22 bases between. Here the CDR3 DNA reads TGTGCCAGCAGCGCGCCCCAGGGCCAATCTTTAGTCTACACCTTC. Translating gives CASSAPQGQSLVYTF.

V is TRBV30 and J is TRBJ1-1; unclear D gene. This CDR3 spans 13 amino acids. V was shortened by 1 base and J by 7 bases, with 13 bases between the two germline ends. CDR1 GTSNPN and CDR2 SVGIG come from the germline V gene (reference sequence). The CDR3 DNA is TGTGCCTGGAGTGCCGGGCAGGTCCATGAAGCTTTCTTT. Its protein is CAWSAGQVHEAFF.